This TCR beta chain was sequenced for a study of cytomegalovirus exposure and HLA in healthy donors. Study in general: From donors who were HLA-typed, an early data release held 80 million to 85 million unique TCRs. Findings and limits, study-wide: Common viral pathogens were later found to be apparently linked to several of the most significant clusters. Within an earlier analysis, most TCR beta V segments proved productive either about 90% or about 30% of the time. Most CMV-associated TCR beta chains were later found to appear HLA-restricted.

V was shortened by 2 bases and J by 2 bases, with 7 bases between the two germline ends. The V gene's germline CDR1 is SGHRS and CDR2 YFSETQ. The CDR3 length is 13 residues. PCR involved 60 Vbeta and 13 Jbeta primers. The repertoire was sequenced with immunoSEQ multiplex PCR; TCRdb's copy has only in-frame clones and lacks some. The sample yields 130,000 to 150,000 clones, roughly 85% seen once. Worth noting for this clone: Its antigen is unidentified.

This chain connects TRBV5-1 to TRBJ1-2; D possibly corresponds to TRBD1 (6 bases). This TCR was sampled from a woman in her 30s in good health and CMV-seronegative. The sequenced sample was PBMCs. The CDR3 region has the DNA TGCGCCAGCAGCTTCACAGGGAACTATGGCTACACCTTC. Its translation is CASSFTGNYGYTF.